This entry is about one TCR beta chain. These data come from a study of shared T cell receptors in the human thymus. Using immunoSEQ multiplex PCR, the repertoire was profiled, and TCRdb retains in-frame clones only, with some absent. The sample shows hundreds of thousands of clones, about 90% of them seen only once. This CDR3 region has 12 residues. Per the germline V gene, CDR1 is WSHSY and CDR2 is SAAADI. The same data also contributed to another study, on human thymus T cells. From that report: What appeared biased in thymic and blood repertoires was the usage of V and J genes.

This clonotype originated in a boy under two years old with a congenital heart defect. Sequenced sample: thymocytes. The chain carries TRBV10-2 and TRBJ2-5; 8 bases match TRBD2. The J call may be incorrect, as the DNA end agrees better with TRBJ2-7. DNA for the CDR3: TGCGCCAGCAAGGGACTAGCCTACGAGCAGTACTTC. Its translation: CASKGLAYEQYF.